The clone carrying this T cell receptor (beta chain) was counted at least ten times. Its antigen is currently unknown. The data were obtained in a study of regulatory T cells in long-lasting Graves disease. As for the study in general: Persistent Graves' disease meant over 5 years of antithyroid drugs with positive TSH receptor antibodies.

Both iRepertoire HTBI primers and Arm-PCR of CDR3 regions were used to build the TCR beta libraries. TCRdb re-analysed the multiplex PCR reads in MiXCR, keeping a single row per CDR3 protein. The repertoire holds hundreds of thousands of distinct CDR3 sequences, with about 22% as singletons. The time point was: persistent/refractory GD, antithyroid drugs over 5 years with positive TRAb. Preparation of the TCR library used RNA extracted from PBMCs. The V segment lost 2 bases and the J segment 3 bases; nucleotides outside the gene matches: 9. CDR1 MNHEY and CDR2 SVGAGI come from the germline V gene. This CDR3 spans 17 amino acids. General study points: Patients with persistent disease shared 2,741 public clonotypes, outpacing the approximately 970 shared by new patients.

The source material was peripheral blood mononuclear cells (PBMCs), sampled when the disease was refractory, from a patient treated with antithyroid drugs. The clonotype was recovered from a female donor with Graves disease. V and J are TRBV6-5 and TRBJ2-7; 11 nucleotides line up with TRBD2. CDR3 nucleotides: TGTGCCAGCAGTTACCTTCGACTAGCGGGATGGGGCTACGAGCAGTACTTC. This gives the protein CASSYLRLAGWGYEQYF.